This TCR beta chain was recorded in a study of blood T cell repertoires in COVID-19. Study-wide context: Spain, Italy and the United States supplied samples that represented acute and convalescent COVID-19. In each case, the material was cDNA or gDNA derived from T cells, B-cell-depleted T cells, or PBMCs.

Germline V gene data show CDR1 as LNHDA and CDR2 as SQIVND (reference sequence). V shed 4 bases, J shed 6 bases, and the junction held 4 bases outside the gene matches. The CDR3 has 15 amino acids. This clone was observed a single time. Per the study methods: Amplification from reference gene primers served as the basis for estimated nucleated cell counts. Repertoires were generated with immunoSEQ multiplex PCR, while TCRdb's copy carries only in-frame clones and drops some. The D gene and trimming were derived from the DNA, and the V and J assignments and clone size from that table. The sample lists 29,000 or so clones; roughly nine tenths were seen once.

The clonotype originates from a middle-aged man with active COVID-19. The gene calls are TRBV19 and TRBJ2-2, with 11 positions matching TRBD1. Sequencing used peripheral blood. CDR3 residues: CASSTRTGGAGELFF. In DNA, the CDR3 is TGTGCCAGTAGTACCAGGACAGGGGGCGCCGGGGAGCTGTTTTTT.